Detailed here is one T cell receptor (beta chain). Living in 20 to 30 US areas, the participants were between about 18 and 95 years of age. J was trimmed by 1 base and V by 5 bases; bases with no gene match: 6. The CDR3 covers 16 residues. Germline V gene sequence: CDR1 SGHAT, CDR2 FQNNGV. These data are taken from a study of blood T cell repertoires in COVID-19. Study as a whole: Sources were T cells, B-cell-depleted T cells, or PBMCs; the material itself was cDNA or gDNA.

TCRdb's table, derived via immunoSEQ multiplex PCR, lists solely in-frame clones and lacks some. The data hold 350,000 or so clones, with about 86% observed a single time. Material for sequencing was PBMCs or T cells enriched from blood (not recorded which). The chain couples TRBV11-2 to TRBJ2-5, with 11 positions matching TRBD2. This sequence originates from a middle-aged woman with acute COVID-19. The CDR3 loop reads CASSPRLAGRQETQYF. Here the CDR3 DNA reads TGTGCCAGCAGCCCACGACTAGCGGGGCGCCAAGAGACCCAGTACTTC.